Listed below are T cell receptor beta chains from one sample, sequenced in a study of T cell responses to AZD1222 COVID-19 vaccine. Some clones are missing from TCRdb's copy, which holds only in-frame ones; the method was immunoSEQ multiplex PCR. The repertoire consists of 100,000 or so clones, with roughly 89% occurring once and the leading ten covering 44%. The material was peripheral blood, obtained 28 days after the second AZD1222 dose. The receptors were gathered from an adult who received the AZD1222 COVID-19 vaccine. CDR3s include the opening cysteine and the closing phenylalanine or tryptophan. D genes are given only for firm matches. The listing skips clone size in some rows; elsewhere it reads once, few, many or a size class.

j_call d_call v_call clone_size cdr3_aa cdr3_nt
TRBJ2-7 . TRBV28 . CASSATGLSSYEQYF TGTGCCAGCAGTGCAACAGGGCTAAGCTCCTACGAGCAGTACTTC
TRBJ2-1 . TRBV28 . CASSLFFPDNEQFF TGTGCCAGCAGTTTATTCTTCCCTGACAATGAGCAGTTCTTC
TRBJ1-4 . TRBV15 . CATSRVWTDNEKLFF TGTGCCACCAGCAGAGTGTGGACAGATAATGAAAAACTGTTTTTT
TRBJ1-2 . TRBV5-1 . CASNPLGGDYGYTF TGCGCCAGCAACCCCCTGGGAGGTGATTATGGCTACACCTTC
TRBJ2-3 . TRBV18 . CASSPNSGYGTDTQYF TGTGCCAGCTCACCAAATTCGGGGTACGGCACAGATACGCAGTATTTT
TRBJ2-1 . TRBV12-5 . CASGPPARVGVYNEQFF TGTGCTAGTGGTCCCCCTGCGAGGGTAGGTGTATACAATGAGCAGTTCTTC
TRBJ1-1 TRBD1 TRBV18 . CASSRTGQNTEAFF TGTGCCAGTTCTCGGACAGGGCAGAACACTGAAGCTTTCTTT
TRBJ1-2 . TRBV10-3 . CAISEGGGAETYGYTF TGTGCCATCAGTGAGGGGGGCGGGGCGGAAACATATGGCTACACCTTC
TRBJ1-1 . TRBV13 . CASSSNMNTEAFF TGTGCCAGCAGCTCCAATATGAACACTGAAGCTTTCTTT
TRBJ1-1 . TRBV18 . CASSPPGPGGTEAFF TGTGCCAGCTCACCCCCGGGACCTGGCGGTACTGAAGCTTTCTTT
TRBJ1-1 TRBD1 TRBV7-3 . CASSVTGGPGTEAFF TGTGCCAGCAGCGTGACAGGGGGCCCGGGGACTGAAGCTTTCTTT
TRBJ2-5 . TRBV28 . CASNRGQTQYF TGTGCCAGCAACCGGGGCCAGACCCAGTACTTC
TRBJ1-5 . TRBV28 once CASSFRGFDQPQHF TGTGCCAGCAGTTTTCGAGGGTTCGATCAGCCCCAGCATTTT
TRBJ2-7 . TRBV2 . CASKSGAWEQYF TGTGCCAGCAAGTCTGGAGCTTGGGAGCAGTACTTC
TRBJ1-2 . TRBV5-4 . CASSLGGAGRGYTF TGTGCCAGCAGCTTGGGGGGGGCCGGGAGGGGCTACACCTTC
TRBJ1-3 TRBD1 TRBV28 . CASSNDRGGGFGNTIYF TGTGCCAGCAGCAACGACAGGGGCGGAGGCTTTGGAAACACCATATATTTT
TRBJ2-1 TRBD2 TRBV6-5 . CASSITAGEYNEQFF TGTGCCAGCAGTATTACCGCGGGAGAATACAATGAGCAGTTCTTC
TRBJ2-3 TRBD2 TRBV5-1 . CASSPGLAGGRVADTQYF TGCGCCAGCAGCCCGGGACTAGCGGGAGGCCGAGTCGCAGATACGCAGTATTTT
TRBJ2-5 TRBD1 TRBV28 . CASSLAGQGRGTQYF TGTGCCAGCAGTCTCGCTGGACAGGGCCGGGGGACCCAGTACTTC
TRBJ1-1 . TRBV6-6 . CASRALQGNTEAFF TGTGCCAGCAGAGCCCTACAGGGGAACACTGAAGCTTTCTTT
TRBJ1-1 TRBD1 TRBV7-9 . CASRRGPDTEAFF TGTGCCAGCCGTAGGGGGCCTGACACTGAAGCTTTCTTT
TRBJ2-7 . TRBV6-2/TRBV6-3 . CASSYDTRPGNEQYF TGTGCCAGCAGTTACGATACACGCCCGGGGAACGAGCAGTACTTC
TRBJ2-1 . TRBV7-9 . CASIRANNEQFF TGTGCCAGCATCAGGGCCAACAATGAGCAGTTCTTC
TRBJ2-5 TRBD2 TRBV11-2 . CASSLGAGGGETQYF TGTGCCAGCAGCTTAGGAGCGGGAGGGGGGGAGACCCAGTACTTC
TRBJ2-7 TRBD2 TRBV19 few CASSIGGSAYEQYF TGTGCCAGTAGTATTGGCGGGAGCGCCTACGAGCAGTACTTC
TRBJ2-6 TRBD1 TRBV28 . CASSTGGSGANVLTF TGTGCCAGCAGTACAGGGGGCTCTGGGGCCAACGTCCTGACTTTC
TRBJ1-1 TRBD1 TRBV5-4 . CASSGGQGWTEAFF TGTGCCAGCAGCGGGGGACAGGGCTGGACTGAAGCTTTCTTT
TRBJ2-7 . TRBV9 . CASSPDTSYEQYF TGTGCCAGCAGCCCGGACACTTCCTACGAGCAGTACTTC
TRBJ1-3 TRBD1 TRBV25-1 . CASKTGVGNTIYF TGTGCCAGCAAGACAGGGGTGGGAAACACCATATATTTT
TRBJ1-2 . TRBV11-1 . CASSFPGGADYGYTF TGTGCCAGCAGCTTCCCCGGGGGCGCTGACTATGGCTACACCTTC
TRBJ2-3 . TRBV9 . CASSVVQTSTDTQYF TGTGCCAGCAGCGTAGTTCAGACTAGCACAGATACGCAGTATTTT
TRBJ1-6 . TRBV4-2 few CASSRGGSSYNSPLHF TGTGCCAGCAGCCGAGGGGGAAGCTCCTATAATTCACCCCTCCACTTT
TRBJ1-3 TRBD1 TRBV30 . CAWTNLGTGAGNTIYF TGTGCCTGGACCAATTTGGGGACAGGGGCAGGAAACACCATATATTTT
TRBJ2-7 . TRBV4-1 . CASSQGVLDSYEQYF TGCGCCAGCAGCCAGGGAGTCCTCGACTCCTACGAGCAGTACTTC
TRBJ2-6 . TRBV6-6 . CASSFTSGSGANVLTF TGTGCCAGCAGTTTCACTTCAGGGTCTGGGGCCAACGTCCTGACTTTC
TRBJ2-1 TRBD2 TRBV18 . CASSPPGLAGGNNEQFF TGTGCCAGCTCACCACCGGGACTAGCGGGAGGGAACAATGAGCAGTTCTTC
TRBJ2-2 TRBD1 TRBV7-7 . CASSLRTGVVGDTGELFF TGTGCCAGCAGCCTCCGGACAGGGGTAGTAGGGGACACCGGGGAGCTGTTTTTT
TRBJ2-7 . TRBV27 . CASSLSPRAYEQYF TGTGCCAGCAGTTTATCCCCCCGGGCCTACGAGCAGTACTTC
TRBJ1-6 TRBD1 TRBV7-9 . CASSFIQGNYNSPLHF TGTGCCAGCAGCTTCATACAGGGGAACTATAATTCACCCCTCCACTTT
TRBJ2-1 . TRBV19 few CASSETTYYNEQFF TGTGCCAGTAGTGAAACTACCTATTACAATGAGCAGTTCTTC
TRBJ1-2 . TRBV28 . CASSSRTRGRFYGYTF TGTGCCAGCAGTTCACGAACCAGGGGTAGGTTCTATGGCTACACCTTC
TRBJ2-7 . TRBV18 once CASSPRQTYEQYF TGTGCCAGCTCACCACGCCAGACCTACGAGCAGTACTTC
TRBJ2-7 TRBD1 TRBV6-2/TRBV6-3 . CASSYPQGDEQYF TGTGCCAGCAGTTACCCCCAGGGGGACGAGCAGTACTTC
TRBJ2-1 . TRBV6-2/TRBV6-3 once CASSQNNEQFF TGTGCCAGCAGTCAGAACAATGAGCAGTTCTTC
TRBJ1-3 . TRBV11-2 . CASSLRVSGNTIYF TGTGCCAGCAGCTTGCGGGTCTCTGGAAACACCATATATTTT
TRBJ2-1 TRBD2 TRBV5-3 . CAGPSGSWDRDNEQFF TGTGCCGGCCCGAGCGGGAGTTGGGACCGGGACAATGAGCAGTTCTTC
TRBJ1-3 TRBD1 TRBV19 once CATWDRGNTIYF TGTGCCACCTGGGACAGAGGAAACACCATATATTTT
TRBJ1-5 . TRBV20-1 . CSASTGTSSGPGGNQPQHF TGCAGTGCTAGTACCGGGACTTCATCCGGGCCGGGCGGCAATCAGCCCCAGCATTTT
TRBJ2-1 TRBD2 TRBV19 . CASTGGRGGVSYNEQFF TGTGCCAGTACTGGGGGTCGCGGGGGAGTGTCCTACAATGAGCAGTTCTTC